What follows are 26 T cell receptor beta chains derived from one specimen sequenced in a study of T cells in Graves' hyperthyroidism and ophthalmopathy. Researchers took RNA transcripts and amplified the TCR beta CDR3 regions from them. With the HTBI primer set, the TCR CDR3 went through a first round of RT-PCR. One entry per CDR3 protein results from TCRdb running MiXCR on the multiplex PCR reads. There are 500,000 to 700,000 distinct CDR3 sequences in the sample; 15% to 20% occur only once, and around a sixth lies in the top ten. Sample: blood. The receptors were gathered from a woman younger than 35 with Graves' hyperthyroidism.

The chain employs TRBV29-1 and TRBJ1-5; D is undetermined. V was clipped by 6 bases and J by 5 bases, with 14 bases between them. CDR1 is SQVTM, CDR2 ANQGSEA, per germline. The CDR3 consists of 13 residues. The CDR3 DNA reads as TGCAGCGTGCAGGTCCACGGGGATCAGCCCCAGCATTTT. It translates to CSVQVHGDQPQHF.

The CDR3 sequence is CSVDPGGGEQYF. The CDR3 nucleotides read TGCAGCGTTGATCCAGGGGGCGGCGAGCAGTACTTC. The rearrangement links TRBV29-1 to TRBJ2-7, with 8 bases fitting TRBD1. CDR1 and CDR2 from the germline V gene are SQVTM and ANQGSEA. The V gene end was trimmed by 3 bases and the J gene end by 6 bases; junction bases not matched to a gene: 4. The CDR3 spans 12 residues.

This clonotype was observed a few times. This chain uses TRBV10-2 with TRBJ2-7, with unresolved D. Trimming shortened V by 3 bases and J by 3 bases, and 15 bases separated the two germline ends. The CDR3 has 15 residues. CDR1 and CDR2 (germline): WSHSY, SAAADI. CDR3 in DNA: TGCGCCAGCAGTGATCCCGGAACTAACTTCTACGAGCAGTACTTC. The encoded protein is CASSDPGTNFYEQYF.

This clonotype has only a few counts. The chain links TRBV4-3 to TRBJ2-1; D uncertain. Germline-derived CDR1 and CDR2 are LGHNA and YSLEER. The CDR3 has 16 residues. Trimming left V 0 bases short and J 0 bases short, with 9 bases between. For the CDR3, the DNA is TGCGCCAGCAGCCAAGATTTACCTTTCTCCTACAATGAGCAGTTCTTC. Amino acid sequence: CASSQDLPFSYNEQFF.

This clonotype was detected a few times. The chain uses TRBV15 and TRBJ1-4; tentative D call: TRBD1 (6 bases). In germline, CDR1 is LNHNV, CDR2 YYDKDF (reference sequence). The V and J ends lost 8 bases and 7 bases respectively, with 11 bases between them. The CDR3 length is 12 residues. The CDR3 here is CATQGPVEKLFF. In DNA form, the CDR3 reads TGTGCCACCCAGGGGCCGGTTGAAAAACTGTTTTTT.

The V gene is TRBV20-1, the J gene TRBJ1-4; D not resolved. This CDR3 region has 15 residues. The germline V gene has CDR1 DFQATT and CDR2 SNEGSKA (reference sequence). Trimming shortened V by 6 bases and J by 3 bases, and 17 bases separated the two germline ends. For the CDR3, the DNA is TGCAGTGCCCGTAGTAGTCGGACCCCTAATGAAAAACTGTTTTTT. Translation: CSARSSRTPNEKLFF.

Concerning this clonotype: The junction shows a germline mismatch at one end, possibly a read error. This chain connects TRBV6-1 to TRBJ1-1; possibly TRBD1 for D (5 bases). This CDR3 is 14 amino acids long. CDR1 is MNHNS, CDR2 SASEGT, per germline. CDR3: CASSPDTSNTGAFF. As DNA, the CDR3 is TGTGCCAGCAGTCCGGACACCTCGAACACTGGAGCTTTCTTT.

In its sample, this clonotype was seen many times. The chain has TRBV14 and TRBJ1-1; D is uncertain. The CDR3 extends over 16 amino acids. Trimming pared 1 base from V and 2 bases from J, leaving 14 bases between. CDR1 SGHDN and CDR2 FVKESK come from the germline V gene. The CDR3 loop is CASSQAFGLSNTEAFF. CDR3 coding DNA: TGTGCCAGCAGCCAAGCTTTCGGACTTTCTAACACTGAAGCTTTCTTT.

This clonotype was counted at least ten times. The chain uses TRBV28 and TRBJ1-5; possible D gene TRBD1, 6 bases. V lost 3 bases to trimming and J lost 6 bases, with 15 bases between them. Germline V gene lookup returns CDR1 MDHEN and CDR2 SYDVKM. This CDR3 has 15 amino acids. The CDR3 loop is CASSLIQGLGQPQHF. CDR3 bases: TGTGCCAGCAGTTTGATTCAGGGGCTCGGTCAGCCCCAGCATTTT.

This clonotype has a count of ten or more. V usage is TRBV13 and J usage is TRBJ2-7, with D uncertain. The CDR3 runs to 13 residues. Trimming cost V 4 bases and J 1 base, with 8 bases left between them. Germline-derived CDR1 and CDR2 are PRHDT and FYEKMQ (reference sequence). The CDR3 loop is CASSSGTSYEQYF. As DNA, the CDR3 is TGTGCCAGCAGCTCAGGTACATCCTACGAGCAGTACTTC.

This clonotype was seen at least ten times. The rearrangement uses TRBV6-1 and TRBJ2-7; D tentatively reads TRBD1 or TRBD2 (5 bases each). Germline CDR1 MNHNS, CDR2 SASEGT. CDR3 length: 15 amino acids. V lost 2 bases, J lost 4 bases, and 15 bases lay in between. Written as DNA, the CDR3 is TGTGCCAGCAGTGAAAGGGCCCTAGAGGGGTACGAGCAGTACTTC. Translated, it gives CASSERALEGYEQYF.

The V gene is TRBV28, the J gene TRBJ2-5; D gene unclear. This CDR3 is 11 amino acids long. Germline CDR1 reads MDHEN; CDR2 reads SYDVKM. V shed 8 bases and J shed 3 bases, with 7 bases lying between them. CDR3 sequence reads: CASEQKETQYF. The CDR3 DNA reads TGTGCCAGCGAACAGAAAGAGACCCAGTACTTC.

With regard to this clonotype: A much larger clone differs from this one at a single base, so this may be a read error. The chain is built from TRBV7-9 and TRBJ1-5; possible D gene TRBD1, 6 bases. The V gene's germline CDR1 is SEHNR and CDR2 FQNEAQ (reference sequence). This CDR3 comprises 15 residues. CDR3 residues: CASSSRTEVNQPRHF. The CDR3 DNA follows: TGTGCCAGCAGCTCCCGGACAGAAGTCAATCAGCCCCGGCATTTT.

The chain couples TRBV6-1 to TRBJ2-5; TRBD1 agrees at 7 bases. Trimming at V came to 6 bases and at J to 4 bases, leaving 17 bases not matched to a gene. This CDR3 is 17 amino acids long. Germline loops: CDR1 MNHNS, CDR2 SASEGT. The CDR3 nucleotides read TGTGCCAGCAGCCCCAGGGTTGTGCAGGGGGTAGGAGAGACCCAGTACTTC. Its protein product is CASSPRVVQGVGETQYF.

This clonotype was recorded at least ten times. J is TRBJ2-7 and V is TRBV29-1; TRBD2 matches at 12 bases. The V gene end was trimmed by 7 bases and the J gene end by 0 bases; junction bases not matched to a gene: 4. From germline, CDR1 is SQVTM and CDR2 ANQGSEA. This CDR3 spans 14 amino acids. The CDR3 loop is CSAGLAGHSYEQYF. The DNA of the CDR3 is TGCAGCGCCGGACTAGCGGGGCACTCCTACGAGCAGTACTTC.

This sequence joins TRBV9 and TRBJ1-1; perhaps TRBD1 as D (5 bases). The ends were cut back, 2 bases at V and 10 bases at J, with 18 bases in the middle. The CDR3 is 14 amino acids. CDR1 is SGDLS, CDR2 YYNGEE, per germline. For the CDR3, the DNA is TGTGCCAGCAGCGTGGGGTCAGGGTCGGGGGGAGCTTTCTTT. It specifies CASSVGSGSGGAFF.

This clonotype was detected many times. The rearrangement uses TRBV2 and TRBJ1-1; D is uncertain. Germline CDR1 and CDR2: SNHLY and FYNNEI. The CDR3 length is 13 residues. With 2 bases removed from V and 1 base from J, the gap between germline ends came to 5 bases. The CDR3 loop reads CASSERRNTEAFF. The CDR3 bases are TGTGCCAGCAGTGAAAGGAGGAACACTGAAGCTTTCTTT. Supplemented by reference TRBV2 and TRBJ1-1, the full variable domain reads EPEVTQTPSHQVTQMGQEVILRCVPISNHLYFYWYRQILGQKVEFLVSFYNNEISEKSEIFDDQFSVERPDGSNFTLKIRSTKLEDSAMYFCASSERRNTEAFFGQGTRLTVV.

This clonotype was seen a handful of times. The chain employs TRBV7-9 and TRBJ1-2; D ambiguous. The CDR3 runs 13 residues. The germline CDR1 and CDR2 sequences are SEHNR and FQNEAQ (reference sequence). Trimming pared 1 base from V and 8 bases from J, leaving 11 bases between. This chain's CDR3 is CASSLVTALGYTF. The CDR3 DNA follows: TGTGCCAGCAGCTTAGTAACAGCCTTGGGCTACACCTTC. Variable domain in full (rest from reference TRBV7-9 and TRBJ1-2): DTGVSQNPRHKITKRGQNVTFRCDPISEHNRLYWYRQTLGQGPEFLTYFQNEAQLEKSRLLSDRFSAERPKGSFSTLEIQRTEQGDSAMYLCASSLVTALGYTFGSGTRLTVV.

This clonotype appeared many times. This chain joins TRBV6-1 and TRBJ2-3, with TRBD2 matching over 11 bases. In germline, CDR1 is MNHNS, CDR2 SASEGT. The V segment lost 2 bases and the J segment 5 bases; nucleotides outside the gene matches: 9. The CDR3 is 17 residues long. CDR3 DNA: TGTGCCAGCAGTGAATGGATTGTTGGGACTAGCGGAGATACGCAGTATTTT. Residues: CASSEWIVGTSGDTQYF.

This clonotype appeared a single time. The genes are TRBV20-1 and TRBJ1-2; D is ambiguous. Deletions cut 2 bases from V and 4 bases from J, with 11 bases between. The CDR3 consists of 13 residues. CDR1 is DFQATT, CDR2 SNEGSKA, per germline (reference sequence). CDR3 sequence (DNA): TGCAGTGCTAGAAATTTGACAAGCTATGGCTACACCTTC. Protein sequence: CSARNLTSYGYTF.

There are a few counts of this clonotype. The chain employs TRBV10-3 and TRBJ2-7, with a weak D call TRBD2 (7 bases). V was shortened by 6 bases and J by 0 bases, with 18 bases between the two germline ends. Per germline, CDR1 ENHRY and CDR2 SYGVKD. CDR3 size: 16 residues. The CDR3 DNA sequence: TGTGCCATCAGGACCGGGGGGCGGGAGAGCTCCTACGAGCAGTACTTC. This codes for CAIRTGGRESSYEQYF.

This clonotype appeared many times. The chain has TRBV2 and TRBJ2-7; the D is unclear. The germline gives CDR1 SNHLY, CDR2 FYNNEI. The CDR3 runs 12 residues. Trimming removed 7 bases at V and 5 bases at J, with 12 bases between. As DNA, the CDR3 is TGTGCCAGCATAGCTCCCCCCCACGAGCAGTACTTC. Protein product: CASIAPPHEQYF.

The gene calls are TRBV9 and TRBJ1-4; possibly TRBD1 for D (6 bases). V dropped 4 bases and J dropped 7 bases, with 14 bases sitting between them. The CDR3 is 14 residues long. Germline CDR1 reads SGDLS; CDR2 reads YYNGEE. CDR3 region: CASSPAGQSEKLFF. The CDR3 nucleotides read TGTGCCAGCAGCCCAGCGGGACAATCTGAAAAACTGTTTTTT.

DNA of the CDR3: TGTGCCAGCTCACCACTTGGGACAGGGGGCTCTAACTATGGCTACACCTTC. Its translation: CASSPLGTGGSNYGYTF. The chain carries TRBV18 and TRBJ1-2, with 12 bases matching TRBD1. Per the germline V gene, CDR1 is KGHSH and CDR2 is LQKENI. The CDR3 sequence is 17 residues long. V shed 1 base, J shed 0 bases, and the junction held 3 bases outside the gene matches.

This clonotype has at least ten counts. V usage is TRBV7-9 and J usage is TRBJ2-1, with 8 bases lining up with TRBD2. V lost 1 base and J lost 2; bases outside the gene matches: 1. The CDR3 has 15 amino acids. Germline CDR1 SEHNR, CDR2 FQNEAQ (reference sequence). CDR3 amino acids: CASSLVSGAYNEQFF. The CDR3 nucleotides are TGTGCCAGCAGCTTAGTTAGCGGGGCCTACAATGAGCAGTTCTTC.

The chain employs TRBV6-1 and TRBJ2-2, with TRBD1 identical over 9 bases. This CDR3 is built from 15 residues. Germline-derived CDR1 and CDR2 are MNHNS and SASEGT. Trimming at V came to 5 bases and at J to 5 bases, leaving 6 bases not matched to a gene. CDR3 in DNA: TGTGCCAGCAGTCAAAACAGGGGGCAAACCGGGGAGCTGTTTTTT. Its protein is CASSQNRGQTGELFF.